These 26 T cell receptor beta chains were all obtained from the same sample, sequenced in a study of CXCR3-negative and CXCR3-positive naive CD8 T cells. Study outcomes and limitations: More hydrophobic TRB CDR3s occurred in CXCR3-positive than in CXCR3-negative naive cells.

Libraries of TRB cDNA were made by 5' RACE and carried UMIs. Each CDR3 protein gets one entry in TCRdb, which reprocessed the 5' RACE reads and gives no DNA. This table holds some 130,000 distinct CDR3 sequences. Their antigen targets remain unknown. Sequenced sample: naive CXCR3+ CD8+ T cells from blood. Subset defined: CD45RO-CCR7+CD27+CD95- naive CD8+ T cells expressing CXCR3 (TNR3+). These receptors all come from a human donor in good health. Some clones in this sample may be carry-over from other donors' samples.

V is TRBV5-6 and J is TRBJ1-1. There are 14 residues in the CDR3. Germline V lookup: CDR1 SGHDT, CDR2 YYEEEE. CDR3 region: CASSSGRWGTEAFF.

The genes are TRBV27 and TRBJ2-3; TCRdb proposes TRBD1, but this gene call is untestable without DNA. Germline lookup yields CDR1 MNHEY and CDR2 SMNVEV (reference sequence). The CDR3 has 15 residues. The chain's CDR3 is CASSWTGGSADTQYF.

The genes are TRBV27 and TRBJ2-5; TCRdb picks TRBD2, but there is no DNA to check that call. CDR1 is MNHEY and CDR2 is SMNVEV in the germline V gene (reference sequence). There are 18 residues in the CDR3. The CDR3 loop reads CASSLTGLAGGSWKTQYF.

CDR3 residues: CASSPFRLGGAWEQYF. The V call is TRBV28, the J call TRBJ2-7; TCRdb returns TRBD1, unconfirmable since there is no DNA. The CDR3 runs to 16 residues. CDR1 and CDR2 (germline): MDHEN, SYDVKM.

This rearrangement joins TRBV20-1 to TRBJ2-7. Germline V gene sequence: CDR1 DFQATT, CDR2 SNEGSKA (reference sequence). The CDR3 contains 13 residues. CDR3 amino acids: CSARVRARYEQYF.

The J gene is TRBJ2-1, the V gene TRBV27; the TRBD2 assignment by TCRdb is unverifiable without DNA. Germline V gene lookup returns CDR1 MNHEY and CDR2 SMNVEV (reference sequence). The CDR3 is made up of 14 amino acids. This chain's CDR3 is CANREVRPYNEQFF.

The chain links TRBV5-6 to TRBJ2-4; TCRdb picks TRBD1, but there is no DNA to check that call. Germline CDR1 reads SGHDT; CDR2 reads YYEEEE. The CDR3 has 16 amino acids. Here the CDR3 reads CASTPGKKLAKNIKYF.

The chain carries TRBV6-2 or TRBV6-3 and TRBJ2-3; the TRBD1 assignment by TCRdb is unverifiable without DNA. The germline V gene encodes CDR1 MNHEY and CDR2 SVGEGT. The CDR3 has 15 residues. The CDR3 here is CASSTGTGTTDTQYF.

V and J are TRBV5-6 and TRBJ2-5; TCRdb names TRBD2, which stays unverified in the absence of DNA. Germline V gene lookup returns CDR1 SGHDT and CDR2 YYEEEE. This CDR3 has 16 residues. CDR3 amino acids: CASSLVEGSRGETQYF.

The J gene is TRBJ2-3, the V gene TRBV10-3; without DNA, the TCRdb call of TRBD2 cannot be checked. This CDR3 spans 14 amino acids. The V gene's germline CDR1 is ENHRY and CDR2 SYGVKD. The CDR3 sequence: CAITPGLGADTQYF.

The rearrangement joins TRBV6-6 to TRBJ2-7; TCRdb calls TRBD1, which cannot be checked without DNA. The CDR3 sequence is 14 residues long. Germline CDR1 is MNHNY and CDR2 is SVGAGI (reference sequence). The CDR3 spells CASSIRDEAYEQYF.

J is TRBJ2-7 and V is TRBV13. This CDR3 is 14 amino acids long. Germline assignment: CDR1 PRHDT and CDR2 FYEKMQ (reference sequence). The CDR3 sequence: CASSLFVSSYEQYF.

This chain connects TRBV29-1 to TRBJ2-5; TCRdb reports TRBD1, a call that lacks DNA to check it against. The CDR3 loop spans 14 amino acids. The germline V gene has CDR1 SQVTM and CDR2 ANQGSEA. The CDR3 loop is CSVDSGTPPETQYF.

The rearrangement links TRBV7-9 to TRBJ1-4. The CDR3 totals 13 residues. Germline V gene lookup returns CDR1 SEHNR and CDR2 FQNEAQ (reference sequence). The CDR3 here is CASNTGRVGKLFF.

The rearrangement joins TRBV9 to TRBJ1-3. The germline gives CDR1 SGDLS, CDR2 YYNGEE. This CDR3 comprises 14 residues. The CDR3 protein is CASSVEGSGNTIYF.

The chain uses TRBV2 and TRBJ2-7; TCRdb's D call of TRBD1 is untestable without DNA. This CDR3 contains 14 residues. The V gene's germline CDR1 is SNHLY and CDR2 FYNNEI. CDR3 sequence: CASNRQGEGDELYF.

The chain uses TRBV13 and TRBJ2-3. Germline values: CDR1 PRHDT, CDR2 FYEKMQ (reference sequence). This CDR3 region has 15 residues. The CDR3 protein is CASSLGSFGTDTQYF. Full variable domain (rest looked up from reference TRBV13 and TRBJ2-3): AAGVIQSPRHLIKEKRETATLKCYPIPRHDTVYWYQQGPGQDPQFLISFYEKMQSDKGSIPDRFSAQQFSDYHSELNMSSLELGDSALYFCASSLGSFGTDTQYFGPGTRLTVL.

The genes are TRBV6-6 and TRBJ1-5. The CDR3 totals 16 residues. The germline CDR1 and CDR2 sequences are MNHNY and SVGAGI (reference sequence). This CDR3 is CASSYSLEGHNQPQHF.

This chain connects TRBV6-2 or TRBV6-3 to TRBJ1-2; TCRdb designates TRBD1, a call that cannot be tested without DNA. The CDR3 runs to 13 residues. CDR1 MNHEY and CDR2 SVGEGT come from the germline V gene. Here the CDR3 reads CASSYPGNYGYTF.

The rearrangement uses TRBV10-2 and TRBJ2-2; the TCRdb call, TRBD1, lacks DNA for checking. The CDR3 consists of 15 residues. Germline V gene sequence: CDR1 WSHSY, CDR2 SAAADI. The CDR3: CASTEGTPNTGELFF.

This chain links TRBV29-1 with TRBJ1-5. Germline V gene lookup returns CDR1 SQVTM and CDR2 ANQGSEA. CDR3 size: 14 residues. The CDR3 is CSVEEQGSGQPQHF. Complete variable domain (other parts from reference TRBV29-1 and TRBJ1-5): SAVISQKPSRDICQRGTSLTIQCQVDSQVTMMFWYRQQPGQSLTLIATANQGSEATYESGFVIDKFPISRPNLTFSTLTVSNMSPEDSSIYLCSVEEQGSGQPQHFGDGTRLSIL.

The chain joins TRBV30 to TRBJ2-2; as DNA is missing, the TRBD2 call by TCRdb cannot be tested. The CDR3 has 15 amino acids. Germline-derived CDR1 and CDR2 are GTSNPN and SVGIG (reference sequence). CDR3 region: CAWSVAGVTTGELFF. Using reference TRBV30 and TRBJ2-2 for the parts outside the CDR3, the full variable domain is SQTIHQWPATLVQPVGSPLSLECTVEGTSNPNLYWYRQAAGRGLQLLFYSVGIGQISSEVPQNLSASRPQDRQFILSSKKLLLSDSGFYLCAWSVAGVTTGELFFGEGSRLTVL.

This sequence joins TRBV29-1 and TRBJ2-2; TCRdb designates TRBD2, a call that cannot be tested without DNA. The CDR3 contains 13 residues. Per germline, CDR1 SQVTM and CDR2 ANQGSEA. CDR3 sequence: CSAGTPNTGELFF.

This rearrangement joins TRBV11-3 to TRBJ1-1. CDR3 size: 13 residues. Germline V gene lookup returns CDR1 SGHNT and CDR2 YENEEA. The CDR3 loop is CASSFDSLDEAFF.

The chain joins TRBV12-3 or TRBV12-4 to TRBJ2-7; the TRBD1 assignment by TCRdb is unverifiable without DNA. The CDR3 length is 14 residues. This CDR3 is CASSLSQGAYEQYF.

The chain is built from TRBV10-3 and TRBJ2-7. The germline V gene encodes CDR1 ENHRY and CDR2 SYGVKD. The CDR3 extends over 14 amino acids. The CDR3 region is CAIRDTERPYEQYF.